This is a list of T cell receptor beta chains from one sample in a study of cytomegalovirus exposure and HLA in healthy donors. Method: immunoSEQ multiplex PCR; TCRdb's copy keeps in-frame clones and lacks some. The profile covers about 140,000 clones, with 70% appearing a single time and approximately 2.3% taken by the ten largest. The sequencing input was PBMCs. The receptors were gathered from a woman in her fifties or sixties in good health and CMV-seropositive. Both conserved end residues are trimmed from each CDR3. Fields, in order: D gene, clone size, V gene, J gene, CDR3 protein. D genes are given only for firm matches. Part of the rows lack a size; the others show once, few, many or a class for expanded clones.

D gene: TRBD1; clone size: once; V gene: TRBV7-3; J gene: TRBJ1-2; CDR3 protein: ASSPTTGGQGYT
D gene: TRBD2; clone size: NA; V gene: TRBV6-1; J gene: TRBJ2-1; CDR3 protein: ASSVSSGSYNEQF
D gene: TRBD1; clone size: NA; V gene: TRBV6-6; J gene: TRBJ1-1; CDR3 protein: ASRTNRGSHTEAF
D gene: NA; clone size: NA; V gene: TRBV28; J gene: TRBJ2-5; CDR3 protein: ASRNRAQETQY
D gene: NA; clone size: NA; V gene: TRBV18; J gene: TRBJ1-2; CDR3 protein: ASSLGATNYGYT
D gene: TRBD1; clone size: NA; V gene: TRBV6-1; J gene: TRBJ1-1; CDR3 protein: ASIPTGDTEAF
D gene: NA; clone size: few; V gene: TRBV7-5; J gene: TRBJ2-7; CDR3 protein: ARMGGSGEYEQY
D gene: NA; clone size: once; V gene: TRBV30; J gene: TRBJ2-1; CDR3 protein: AWSYGSSYNEQF
D gene: TRBD2; clone size: NA; V gene: TRBV4-1; J gene: TRBJ2-3; CDR3 protein: ASSVGGLGGDTQY
D gene: NA; clone size: NA; V gene: TRBV5-5; J gene: TRBJ1-2; CDR3 protein: ASSLGLYSYGYT
D gene: TRBD1; clone size: NA; V gene: TRBV25-1; J gene: TRBJ1-5; CDR3 protein: AARGTGVGQPQH
D gene: TRBD1; clone size: few; V gene: TRBV6-5; J gene: TRBJ2-7; CDR3 protein: ASSSGQLGGYEQY
D gene: NA; clone size: NA; V gene: TRBV28; J gene: TRBJ1-1; CDR3 protein: ASISGTMNTEAF
D gene: NA; clone size: NA; V gene: TRBV5-1; J gene: TRBJ1-1; CDR3 protein: ASSGKQENTEAF
D gene: TRBD2; clone size: NA; V gene: TRBV9; J gene: TRBJ2-1; CDR3 protein: ASSALSGSSYNEQF
D gene: TRBD2; clone size: few; V gene: TRBV5-1; J gene: TRBJ2-2; CDR3 protein: ASSFVLAGAGELF
D gene: NA; clone size: NA; V gene: TRBV6-6; J gene: TRBJ1-4; CDR3 protein: ASRQGGNLNEKLF
D gene: TRBD1; clone size: NA; V gene: TRBV28; J gene: TRBJ1-1; CDR3 protein: ASSSQTRGRLTEAF
D gene: NA; clone size: NA; V gene: TRBV7-9; J gene: TRBJ2-5; CDR3 protein: ASSPRTGGETQY
D gene: NA; clone size: NA; V gene: TRBV5-1; J gene: TRBJ2-2; CDR3 protein: ASSLEGRGVGGTGELF
D gene: TRBD1; clone size: few; V gene: TRBV30; J gene: TRBJ1-3; CDR3 protein: AWSLPGGRNTIY
D gene: TRBD2; clone size: NA; V gene: TRBV7-8; J gene: TRBJ2-7; CDR3 protein: ASSPREASPPEQY